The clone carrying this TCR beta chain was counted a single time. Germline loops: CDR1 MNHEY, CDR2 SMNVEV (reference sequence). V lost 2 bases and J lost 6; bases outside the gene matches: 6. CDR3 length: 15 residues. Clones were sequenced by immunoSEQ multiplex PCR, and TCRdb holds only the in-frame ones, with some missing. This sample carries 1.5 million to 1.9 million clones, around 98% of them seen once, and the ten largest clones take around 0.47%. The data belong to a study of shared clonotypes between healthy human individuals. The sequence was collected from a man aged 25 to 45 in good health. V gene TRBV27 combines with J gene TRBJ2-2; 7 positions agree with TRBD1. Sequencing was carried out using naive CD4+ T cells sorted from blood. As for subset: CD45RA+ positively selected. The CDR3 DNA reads TGTGCCAGCAGTTTAATGAGGGGGCTGGCCGGGGAGCTGTTTTTT. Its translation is CASSLMRGLAGELFF.